The 30 T cell receptor beta chains below come from one sample, sequenced in a study of neurological immune-mediated disorders. TCRdb reprocessed the 5' RACE reads with MiXCR, giving one entry per CDR3 protein. The sample carries roughly 74,000 distinct CDR3 sequences, roughly 5.6% recorded once. Input material: PBMCs. The receptors come from a young man with multiple sclerosis.

The rearrangement links TRBV29-1 to TRBJ1-2; 7 bases are a match to TRBD1. CDR1 SQVTM and CDR2 ANQGSEA come from the germline V gene. The trim removed 4 bases at V and 3 bases at J, leaving 8 bases unmatched. The length of the CDR3 is 14 residues. CDR3 bases: TGCAGCGTTGGGAGACAGGGAGGGGACTATGGCTACACCTTC. It specifies CSVGRQGGDYGYTF.

In this sample, this clonotype turned up many times. The CDR3 nucleotides are TGTGCCACCCGACTAGCGGGACGGGATGAGCAGTTCTTC. Translation: CATRLAGRDEQFF. This chain joins TRBV19 and TRBJ2-1, with 11 nucleotides matching TRBD2. The germline V gene encodes CDR1 LNHDA and CDR2 SQIVND (reference sequence). The junction had 7 bases not matched to a gene; V was cut back by 10 bases and J by 8 bases. The CDR3 runs 13 residues.

This clonotype was seen a handful of times. This could be a read error, since a much larger clone is one nucleotide away. This chain uses TRBV29-1 with TRBJ2-3, with D uncertain. The germline CDR1 and CDR2 sequences are SQVTM and ANQGSEA. V was trimmed by 5 bases and J by 1 base, leaving 10 bases between them. The CDR3 has 13 residues. The CDR3 region is CSVHLKGTDTQYF. The CDR3 DNA reads as TGCAGCGTTCACCTCAAGGGCACAGATACGCAGTATTTT.

This clonotype was counted at least ten times. This chain connects TRBV3-1 to TRBJ1-1; D not certain. Germline V gives CDR1 LGHDT, CDR2 YNNKEL (reference sequence). The length of the CDR3 is 15 residues. V lost 0 bases and J 5 bases, leaving 13 bases between the germline ends. Here the CDR3 DNA reads TGTGCCAGCAGCCAAGATGAGGGCCCCCAAACTGAAGCTTTCTTT. It encodes CASSQDEGPQTEAFF.

There are many counts of this clonotype. The rearrangement links TRBV9 to TRBJ2-1, with D perhaps TRBD2 (5 bases). From germline, CDR1 is SGDLS and CDR2 YYNGEE. The V gene lost 0 bases and the J gene lost 7 bases, with 14 bases spanning the gap. The CDR3 sequence is 15 residues long. The CDR3 DNA is TGTGCCAGCAGCGTAGGTGAGGGTAGTCGGAATGAGCAGTTCTTC. It translates to CASSVGEGSRNEQFF.

This clonotype was found many times. This chain links TRBV11-2 with TRBJ2-1, with D perhaps TRBD2 (6 bases). With 8 bases removed from V and 3 bases from J, the gap between germline ends came to 8 bases. This CDR3 contains 12 residues. The germline V gene encodes CDR1 SGHAT and CDR2 FQNNGV. This CDR3 is CASGGDYNEQFF. The CDR3 DNA follows: TGTGCCAGCGGCGGGGACTACAATGAGCAGTTCTTC. The whole variable domain, filled in from reference TRBV11-2 and TRBJ2-1, reads EAGVAQSPRYKIIEKRQSVAFWCNPISGHATLYWYQQILGQGPKLLIQFQNNGVVDDSQLPKDRFSAERLKGVDSTLKIQPAKLEDSAVYLCASGGDYNEQFFGPGTRLTVL.

In its sample, this clonotype was seen many times. This chain connects TRBV2 to TRBJ2-3; no clear D. This CDR3 region has 13 residues. Per germline, CDR1 SNHLY and CDR2 FYNNEI. Between the trimmed V and J ends, which lost 3 bases and 6 bases, there was a span of 10 bases. The CDR3 nucleotides are TGTGCCAGCAGTGATACCACGGCCGATACGCAGTATTTT. Protein: CASSDTTADTQYF.

This clonotype appeared many times. The gene calls are TRBV20-1 and TRBJ1-6; TRBD1 might be the D (6 bases). Germline loops: CDR1 DFQATT, CDR2 SNEGSKA (reference sequence). The ends were cut back, 1 base at V and 3 bases at J, with 13 bases in the middle. This CDR3 comprises 16 residues. CDR3 residues: CSARGRQANYNSPLHF. The CDR3 DNA reads TGCAGTGCTAGAGGTCGACAGGCAAACTATAATTCACCCCTCCACTTT.

Many counts were recorded for this clonotype. This chain uses TRBV12-3 or TRBV12-4 with TRBJ2-5, with TRBD2 as a possible D gene (7 bases). The CDR3 contains 14 residues. V was pared by 8 bases and J by 1 base, with 14 bases between. The chain's CDR3 is CASGRGHLQETQYF. The CDR3 DNA is TGTGCCAGCGGGAGGGGACATCTCCAAGAGACCCAGTACTTC.

This clonotype has a count of ten or more. This rearrangement joins TRBV5-1 to TRBJ2-3; D may be TRBD2 (5 bases). Germline V gene lookup returns CDR1 SGHRS and CDR2 YFSETQ. V lost 0 bases and J 6 bases, leaving 11 bases between the germline ends. The CDR3 length is 14 residues. CDR3 sequence (DNA): TGCGCCAGCAGCTTGGGCGGACTCGGGGATACGCAGTATTTT. It specifies CASSLGGLGDTQYF.

This clonotype was counted between two and nine times. The chain recombines TRBV19 with TRBJ1-5, with a tentative D call TRBD1 (6 bases). The CDR3 sequence is 16 residues long. The V and J ends lost 6 bases and 4 bases respectively, with 19 bases between them. CDR1 and CDR2 (germline): LNHDA, SQIVND (reference sequence). The CDR3 DNA sequence: TGTGCCAGTAGCCCCCGGGCGGGGGCGTCAAATCAGCCCCAGCATTTT. This translates into CASSPRAGASNQPQHF. The whole variable domain, filled in from reference TRBV19 and TRBJ1-5, reads DGGITQSPKYLFRKEGQNVTLSCEQNLNHDAMYWYRQDPGQGLRLIYYSQIVNDFQKGDIAEGYSVSREKKESFPLTVTSAQKNPTAFYLCASSPRAGASNQPQHFGDGTRLSIL.

This clonotype was seen at least ten times. The chain recombines TRBV5-1 with TRBJ2-7; D is ambiguous. The CDR3 sequence is 14 residues long. Trimming pared 0 bases from V and 3 bases from J, leaving 10 bases between. Germline CDR1 SGHRS, CDR2 YFSETQ. CDR3 DNA: TGCGCCAGCAGCTTGGGCGCCGGATTCTACGAGCAGTACTTC. It yields the protein CASSLGAGFYEQYF.

This clonotype was seen repeatedly, ten times or more. The chain employs TRBV5-1 and TRBJ2-3, with TRBD2 identical over 13 bases. CDR3 size: 17 residues. CDR1 is SGHRS and CDR2 is YFSETQ in the germline V gene. With 0 bases clipped from V and 2 bases from J, the junction kept 3 bases outside the gene matches. The CDR3 DNA reads as TGCGCCAGCAGCTTGGTCGGACTAGCGGGGGTCACAGATACGCAGTATTTT. It specifies CASSLVGLAGVTDTQYF.

This clonotype was detected ten times or more. The chain links TRBV5-5 to TRBJ2-7, with 7 bases that match TRBD2. Trimming took 6 bases from V and 0 from J; bases not matched to a gene: 12. Germline V gene data show CDR1 as SGHKS and CDR2 as YYEKEE (reference sequence). The CDR3 spans 16 residues. The CDR3 reads CASTPTPGGYSYEQYF. CDR3 sequence (DNA): TGTGCCAGCACCCCCACTCCCGGGGGGTACTCCTACGAGCAGTACTTC.

Turning to this clonotype: The junction differs from germline at one of its ends, possibly a read error. J is TRBJ1-5 and V is TRBV5-1, with 7 bases identical to TRBD1. The CDR3 extends over 16 amino acids. The germline CDR1 and CDR2 sequences are SGHRS and YFSETQ. The DNA of the CDR3 is TGCGCCAGCAGCTTGGAGGGAGGGGGCAGCAATCAGCCCCAGAATTTT. Translating gives CASSLEGGGSNQPQNF.

This clonotype was observed many times. The chain recombines TRBV29-1 with TRBJ2-2, with D hard to call. The CDR3 length is 11 residues. V lost 7 bases and J lost 7, with 10 bases in between. Germline assignment: CDR1 SQVTM and CDR2 ANQGSEA. The CDR3 coding sequence is TGCAGCGCGATAGGTTTCGGGGAGCTGTTTTTT. This encodes CSAIGFGELFF.

This clonotype was seen many times. V gene TRBV20-1 combines with J gene TRBJ1-3; 7 nucleotides align to TRBD1. Germline CDR1 and CDR2: DFQATT and SNEGSKA (reference sequence). This CDR3 region has 12 residues. CDR3 in DNA: TGCAGCCCCAGGGGGACAGGAAACACCATATATTTT. Its protein is CSPRGTGNTIYF.

This clonotype was counted at least ten times. The rearrangement links TRBV12-3 or TRBV12-4 to TRBJ1-4; a possible D gene is TRBD1 (6 bases). V was clipped by 6 bases and J by 4 bases, with 12 bases between them. The CDR3 sequence is 14 residues long. CDR3 sequence (DNA): TGTGCCAGCAGAAACAGGGTCTATAATGAAAAACTGTTTTTT. Translating it yields CASRNRVYNEKLFF.

This clonotype occurred many times. The rearrangement joins TRBV20-1 to TRBJ1-2; possible D gene TRBD1, 6 bases. The CDR3 has 15 residues. Between the trimmed V and J ends, which lost 3 bases and 8 bases, there was a span of 22 bases. CDR1 is DFQATT, CDR2 SNEGSKA, per germline (reference sequence). CDR3 DNA sequence: TGCAGTGCTAGGGCCGGGGACATATTATTTCAGGGCTACACCTTC. The encoded protein is CSARAGDILFQGYTF.

This clonotype was recorded at least ten times. The rearrangement uses TRBV27 and TRBJ2-1; D might be TRBD2 (6 bases). This CDR3 region has 15 residues. Trimming pared 3 bases from V and 6 bases from J, leaving 15 bases between. Per the germline V gene, CDR1 is MNHEY and CDR2 is SMNVEV (reference sequence). CDR3 loop: CASSLGGVGLNEQFF. The CDR3 DNA sequence: TGTGCCAGCAGTTTGGGCGGGGTGGGCCTCAATGAGCAGTTCTTC.

In its sample, this clonotype was seen many times. The gene calls are TRBV9 and TRBJ1-1; D is ambiguous. This CDR3 is built from 18 residues. The V end lost 3 bases, the J end lost 0 bases, and 21 bases lay between the germline ends. Germline CDR1 SGDLS, CDR2 YYNGEE. The CDR3 nucleotides are TGTGCCAGCAGCGGGAAGAGAAAGGGCCCCGTCATGAACACTGAAGCTTTCTTT. Translation gives CASSGKRKGPVMNTEAFF. The whole variable domain, filled in from reference TRBV9 and TRBJ1-1, reads DSGVTQTPKHLITATGQRVTLRCSPRSGDLSVYWYQQSLDQGLQFLIQYYNGEERAKGNILERFSAQQFPDLHSELNLSSLELGDSALYFCASSGKRKGPVMNTEAFFGQGTRLTVV.

Ten or more counts support this clonotype. The chain joins TRBV12-3 or TRBV12-4 to TRBJ1-1, with 8 bases fitting TRBD1. V lost 5 bases and J lost 1; bases outside the gene matches: 3. CDR3 size: 14 residues. CDR3 sequence (DNA): TGTGCCAGCAGTGGGACAGGATGGAACACTGAAGCTTTCTTT. Protein product: CASSGTGWNTEAFF.

The table lists this clonotype with many counts. This chain connects TRBV25-1 to TRBJ2-3; D gene unclear. V lost 2 bases and J lost 0, with 3 bases in between. Germline loops: CDR1 MGHDK, CDR2 SYGVNS. The CDR3 runs to 13 residues. The DNA of the CDR3 is TGTGCCAGCAGTGAACTAAGCACAGATACGCAGTATTTT. Translation: CASSELSTDTQYF.

On this clonotype: One junction end does not reproduce the germline sequence, and a read error may be involved. This chain links TRBV12-3 or TRBV12-4 with TRBJ1-3, with D tentatively TRBD1 (5 bases). This CDR3 has 16 residues. The CDR3 here is CASSPRRTTSGKTIYF. As DNA, the CDR3 is TGTGCCAGCAGTCCCAGACGGACAACCTCTGGAAAAACCATATATTTT.

In its sample, this clonotype was seen many times. The CDR3 nucleotides are TGTGCCACCAGTGACGAGGTGAACTATGGCTACACCTTC. Protein product: CATSDEVNYGYTF. The V call is TRBV24-1, the J call TRBJ1-2; D is ambiguous. The germline V and J ends were trimmed by 4 bases and 2 bases, with 7 bases remaining between them. CDR1 and CDR2 from the germline V gene are KGHDR and SFDVKD. The CDR3 covers 13 residues.

This clonotype has ten or more counts. V and J are TRBV7-8 and TRBJ2-2; 8 bases map to TRBD1. CDR1 SGHVS and CDR2 FQNEAQ come from the germline V gene. Losses at the gene ends were 5 bases for V and 1 base for J; bases not matched to a gene: 6. The CDR3 consists of 16 residues. This CDR3 reads CASSPRQGMNTGELFF. The CDR3 DNA follows: TGTGCCAGCAGCCCTAGACAGGGGATGAACACCGGGGAGCTGTTTTTT.

This clonotype appeared many times. This sequence joins TRBV2 and TRBJ2-1, with D perhaps matching TRBD1 or TRBD2 (6 bases each). Trimming took off 2 bases at V and 8 bases at J, with 10 bases between the two ends. The CDR3 length is 13 residues. Looked up from germline, CDR1 is SNHLY and CDR2 is FYNNEI. CDR3 sequence (DNA): TGTGCCAGCAGTGAACTCGGGGGCGATGAGCAGTTCTTC. This gives the protein CASSELGGDEQFF. Filled out from reference TRBV2 and TRBJ2-1, the complete variable domain reads EPEVTQTPSHQVTQMGQEVILRCVPISNHLYFYWYRQILGQKVEFLVSFYNNEISEKSEIFDDQFSVERPDGSNFTLKIRSTKLEDSAMYFCASSELGGDEQFFGPGTRLTVL.

This clonotype has at least ten counts. The chain couples TRBV9 to TRBJ2-1; tentatively, D is TRBD1 (5 bases). Per germline, CDR1 SGDLS and CDR2 YYNGEE. Trimming left V 0 bases short and J 2 bases short, with 9 bases between. The CDR3 spans 15 residues. The CDR3 region has the DNA TGTGCCAGCAGCGTAGAAGGGGCCGCCTACAATGAGCAGTTCTTC. It translates to CASSVEGAAYNEQFF. Drawing the rest from reference TRBV9 and TRBJ2-1, the complete variable domain is DSGVTQTPKHLITATGQRVTLRCSPRSGDLSVYWYQQSLDQGLQFLIQYYNGEERAKGNILERFSAQQFPDLHSELNLSSLELGDSALYFCASSVEGAAYNEQFFGPGTRLTVL.

The sample holds many counts of this clonotype. The chain couples TRBV29-1 to TRBJ2-7; D is perhaps TRBD1 or TRBD2 (5 bases each). This CDR3 is 11 amino acids long. V shed 4 bases and J shed 7 bases, with 11 bases lying between them. Germline CDR1 reads SQVTM; CDR2 reads ANQGSEA. Here the CDR3 reads CSVVRDQEQYF. CDR3 nucleotide sequence: TGCAGCGTTGTCCGGGACCAAGAGCAGTACTTC.

In this sample, this clonotype turned up a few times. J is TRBJ2-3 and V is TRBV4-1; D gene ambiguous. The V end was cut by 3 bases, the J end by 3 bases, with 10 bases between. The CDR3 extends over 14 amino acids. The germline CDR1 and CDR2 sequences are MGHRA and YSYEKL. The CDR3 sequence is CASSHPYSTDTQYF. The CDR3 nucleotides read TGCGCCAGCAGCCACCCGTATTCAACAGATACGCAGTATTTT.